The T cell receptor (beta chain) under discussion was sequenced for a study of identical twins. This clonotype was recorded a few times. The target antigen is unknown. Using its own MiXCR run on the 5' RACE reads, TCRdb lists one record per CDR3 protein. The table shows about 520,000 distinct CDR3 sequences, with about 20% occurring only once. Germline loops: CDR1 DFQATT, CDR2 SNEGSKA (reference sequence). Trimming removed 4 bases from V and 9 bases from J; junction bases left unmatched: 8. The CDR3 extends over 13 amino acids. Regarding the study as a whole: Monozygotic twins shared more out-of-frame TCR alpha than recombination models predicted. Twin pairs' shared out-of-frame alpha sequences were enriched in low generation probability.

The same data also contributed to another study, on T cells expressing NK-cell markers. That source adds: Of eight sequenced donors, seven were HCMV-seropositive and one HCMV-seronegative. The study did not resolve the HCMV specificity of expanded NKG2C+ T cell clones.

This TCR came from a young woman in good health. The rearrangement uses TRBV20-1 and TRBJ1-5; 8 bases map to TRBD1. The sequenced material came from CD4+ T cells sorted from blood. DNA for the CDR3: TGCAGTGCTACTAGGACAGGGTCCCCGCCCCAGCATTTT. Amino acids: CSATRTGSPPQHF.